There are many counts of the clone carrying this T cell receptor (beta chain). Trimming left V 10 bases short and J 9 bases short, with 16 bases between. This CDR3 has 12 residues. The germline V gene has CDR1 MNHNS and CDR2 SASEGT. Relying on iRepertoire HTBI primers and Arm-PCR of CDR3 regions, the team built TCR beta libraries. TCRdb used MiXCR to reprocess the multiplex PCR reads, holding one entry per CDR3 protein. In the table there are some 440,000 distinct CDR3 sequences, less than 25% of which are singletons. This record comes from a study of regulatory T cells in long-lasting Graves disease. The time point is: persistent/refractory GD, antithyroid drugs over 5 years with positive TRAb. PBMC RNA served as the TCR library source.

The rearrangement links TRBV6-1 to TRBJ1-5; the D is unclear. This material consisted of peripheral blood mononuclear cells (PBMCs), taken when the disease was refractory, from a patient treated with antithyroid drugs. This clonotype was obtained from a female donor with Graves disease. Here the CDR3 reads CATAPEYRPQHF. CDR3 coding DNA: TGTGCCACCGCACCTGAATATCGGCCCCAGCATTTT.